This TCR beta chain originates from a study of T-cell reconstitution after alpha-beta-depleted transplantation in children. The library targeted TCRbeta and was prepared with unique molecular identifiers. TCRdb reprocessed the PCR reads via MiXCR and lists one record per CDR3 protein. The sample contains approximately 200,000 distinct CDR3 sequences, roughly 15% of which appear only once. This clonotype was found many times. The TCR comes from a human donor who donated a stem cell graft to a child with acute lymphoblastic leukemia. This sample comprised PBMCs from the stem cell graft donor, obtained from the stem cell graft.

The chain's CDR3 is CASSQDQGSGLAGPYEQYF. The CDR3 DNA reads as TGCGCCAGCAGCCAAGATCAAGGCTCGGGACTAGCGGGCCCCTACGAGCAGTACTTC. The chain is built from TRBV4-1 and TRBJ2-7, with 12 bases aligning to TRBD2. Per germline, CDR1 MGHRA and CDR2 YSYEKL. Trimming removed 0 bases from V and 2 bases from J; junction bases left unmatched: 11. This CDR3 is built from 19 residues.